The T cell receptor beta chain under discussion was sequenced for a study of T cells in localized non-small cell lung cancer. Generated by immunoSEQ multiplex PCR, the TCRdb table keeps only in-frame clones and is missing some. The repertoire holds fewer than 2,000 clones, with approximately 25% as singletons. CDR1 is LNHDA and CDR2 is SQIVND in the germline V gene (reference sequence). The trim removed 3 bases at V and 6 bases at J, leaving 5 bases unmatched. This CDR3 is 14 amino acids long. The source of this sequence is a female donor older than 55 with stage II lung adenocarcinoma. The genes are TRBV19 and TRBJ1-5; 7 bases are a match to TRBD1. The sample consisted of normal lung tissue next to the tumor, taken before any cancer treatment. CDR3 DNA sequence: TGTGCCAGTAGTATGGTAGGGGGCGGTCAGCCCCAGCATTTT. This codes for CASSMVGGGQPQHF.